This is a list of T cell receptor beta chains from one sample in a study of regulatory T cells in long-lasting Graves disease. TCRdb processed the multiplex PCR reads anew with MiXCR; each CDR3 protein has one entry. The data contain around 360,000 distinct CDR3 sequences, around 15% of them singletons. These data also featured in a second study, about T cells in Graves' hyperthyroidism and ophthalmopathy.

Sequencing was performed on peripheral blood mononuclear cells (PBMCs), taken at new diagnosis, from a patient treated with antithyroid drugs. The receptor source for this set is a woman under 30 with Graves disease. CDR3s include the opening cysteine and the closing phenylalanine or tryptophan. A D gene is named only where the DNA matches it firmly. The listing skips clone size in some rows; elsewhere it reads once, few, many or a size class.

j_gene	len	v_gene	d_gene	abundance	CDR3aa	CDR3nt
TRBJ2-1	12	TRBV30	-	few	CAWSGGYNEQFF	TGTGCCTGGAGTGGGGGATACAATGAGCAGTTCTTC
TRBJ1-3	16	TRBV24-1	-	-	CATSDGQGYSGNTIYF	TGTGCCACCAGTGACGGTCAGGGATACTCTGGAAACACCATATATTTT
TRBJ2-7	14	TRBV3-1	TRBD2	many	CASRDGTRAYEQYF	TGTGCCAGCAGGGACGGGACTAGGGCCTACGAGCAGTACTTC
TRBJ1-1	11	TRBV27	TRBD1	many	CACRGDTEAFF	TGTGCCTGCAGGGGGGACACTGAAGCTTTCTTT
TRBJ2-3	16	TRBV27	TRBD2	many	CASSSGLAVSTDTQYF	TGTGCCAGCAGTTCGGGACTAGCGGTTAGCACAGATACGCAGTATTTT
TRBJ1-5	14	TRBV6-1	-	many	CASSDRAGNQPQHF	TGTGCCAGCAGTGACCGGGCAGGTAATCAGCCCCAGCATTTT
TRBJ2-3	13	TRBV6-5	-	few	CASSYSTTDTQYF	TGTGCCAGCAGTTACTCGACCACAGATACGCAGTATTTT
TRBJ2-6	14	TRBV27	-	-	CASGGDSGANVLTF	TGTGCCAGCGGGGGCGACTCTGGGGCCAACGTCCTGACTTTC
TRBJ1-1	17	TRBV28	TRBD1	many	CASSKPPGQGSYTEAFF	TGTGCCAGCAGCAAGCCACCGGGACAGGGAAGTTACACTGAAGCTTTCTTT
TRBJ1-5	14	TRBV6-2/TRBV6-3	TRBD1	many	CASSSGGGGQPQHF	TGTGCCAGCAGTTCAGGGGGCGGGGGTCAGCCCCAGCATTTT
TRBJ1-6	15	TRBV2	-	few	CASSEQGTYNSPLHF	TGTGCCAGCAGTGAGCAGGGGACCTATAATTCACCCCTCCACTTT
TRBJ2-1	17	TRBV28	-	many	CASSLYGGGGLYNEQFF	TGTGCCAGCAGTTTATATGGGGGCGGGGGTTTATACAATGAGCAGTTCTTC
TRBJ2-5	16	TRBV9	TRBD1	many	CASSARQGPDQETQYF	TGTGCCAGCAGCGCCCGACAGGGGCCCGATCAAGAGACCCAGTACTTC
TRBJ1-2	16	TRBV7-6	-	-	CASSLGSGPSGRSYTF	TGTGCCAGCAGCTTAGGGAGCGGGCCCAGCGGCCGCAGCTACACCTTC
TRBJ1-6	16	TRBV27	TRBD1	-	CASGLNRGLYNSPLHF	TGTGCCAGCGGTCTAAACAGGGGGTTATATAATTCACCCCTCCACTTT
TRBJ2-2	16	TRBV3-1	TRBD1	many	CASSLNRGLGTGELFF	TGTGCCAGCAGCTTAAACAGGGGGCTCGGGACCGGGGAGCTGTTTTTT
TRBJ1-2	13	TRBV7-8	-	many	CASSLALGRADTF	TGTGCCAGCAGCTTAGCGCTCGGCAGGGCTGACACCTTC
TRBJ2-5	11	TRBV20-1	-	many	CSANLRETQYF	TGCAGTGCTAATTTGCGGGAGACCCAGTACTTC
TRBJ1-4	15	TRBV11-2	TRBD1	-	CASSLGLGTAIKLFF	TGTGCCAGCAGCTTGGGACTCGGGACAGCTATAAAACTGTTTTTT
TRBJ2-5	14	TRBV20-1	TRBD2	few	CSALSSGTRETQYF	TGCAGTGCGCTGTCTAGCGGCACACGGGAGACCCAGTACTTC